Shown below are 27 T cell receptor beta chains from a single sample sequenced in a study of beta chain features in type 1 diabetes. Of the isolated RNA, all was reverse transcribed, and so the sequenced material was expressed TCRB transcripts. The repertoire was sequenced with immunoSEQ multiplex PCR; TCRdb's copy has only in-frame clones and lacks some. Of roughly 140,000 clones in the sample, approximately 8.1% were seen once. Sequencing used central memory CD4+ T cells from blood. The receptors were gathered from a man between 18 and 29 years old in good health.

This clone appeared a few times. The rearrangement uses TRBV6-5 and TRBJ2-7; TRBD2 matches 8 bases. The CDR3 is made up of 14 amino acids. V was clipped by 5 bases and J by 3 bases; unmatched bases: 6. CDR1 MNHEY and CDR2 SVGAGI come from the germline V gene. The CDR3 protein is CASSPPGGYYEQYF. The CDR3 region has the DNA TGTGCCAGCAGTCCCCCGGGGGGGTACTACGAGCAGTACTTC.

This clone has just a few counts. This chain connects TRBV28 to TRBJ1-1; D is unclear. Trimming took off 1 base at V and 13 bases at J, with 13 bases between the two ends. Germline lookup yields CDR1 MDHEN and CDR2 SYDVKM. CDR3 length: 12 residues. The CDR3 nucleotides read TGTGCCAGCAGTTTATCAGGCCGAGCGGATTTCTTT. It translates to CASSLSGRADFF.

This clone was seen only a few times. The chain is built from TRBV28 and TRBJ2-5; 11 bases agree with TRBD1. V was clipped by 5 bases and J by 5 bases; unmatched bases: 4. Germline lookup yields CDR1 MDHEN and CDR2 SYDVKM. The CDR3 loop spans 14 amino acids. The CDR3 DNA reads TGTGCCAGCAGTAAGGGACAGGGGGTGGAGACCCAGTACTTC. It yields the protein CASSKGQGVETQYF.

This clone turned up a few times. The chain has TRBV18 and TRBJ1-1; the D gene is possibly TRBD1 (6 bases). CDR1 is KGHSH and CDR2 is LQKENI in the germline V gene. The CDR3 has 14 amino acids. V was trimmed by 6 bases and J by 1 base, leaving 12 bases between them. In DNA form, the CDR3 reads TGTGCCAGCTCTCAAGGACAGAGGAACACTGAAGCTTTCTTT. Encoded protein: CASSQGQRNTEAFF.

There are many counts of this clone. CDR3 bases: TGCGCCAGCAGCATGGACAGGGGAGATGATGGCTACACCTTC. This translates into CASSMDRGDDGYTF. The chain employs TRBV5-1 and TRBJ1-2; 9 nucleotides line up with TRBD1. V shed 4 bases and J 6 bases; nucleotides not matched to a gene: 7. The CDR3 is 14 residues long. From germline, CDR1 is SGHRS and CDR2 YFSETQ.

The CDR3 sequence: CASSFSGSKNIQYF. CDR3 bases: TGTGCCAGCAGCTTTTCGGGGTCCAAAAACATTCAGTACTTC. J is TRBJ2-4 and V is TRBV5-6; the D gene is possibly TRBD2 (5 bases). Germline-derived CDR1 and CDR2 are SGHDT and YYEEEE. The CDR3 loop spans 14 amino acids. V was trimmed by 2 bases and J by 2 bases, leaving 8 bases between them.

The table lists this clone with many counts. The chain recombines TRBV7-2 with TRBJ2-1; TRBD2 matches at 7 bases. V lost 7 bases and J lost 3; bases outside the gene matches: 6. Per germline, CDR1 SGHTA and CDR2 FQGNSA. The CDR3 sequence is 14 residues long. CDR3 DNA sequence: TGTGCCAGCACCAGTCTAGCGGTCTACAATGAGCAGTTCTTC. Its translation: CASTSLAVYNEQFF. Supplemented by reference TRBV7-2 and TRBJ2-1, the full variable domain reads GAGVSQSPSNKVTEKGKDVELRCDPISGHTALYWYRQSLGQGLEFLIYFQGNSAPDKSGLPSDRFSAERTGGSVSTLTIQRTQQEDSAVYLCASTSLAVYNEQFFGPGTRLTVL.

This clone turned up a few times. CDR3 coding DNA: TGTGCCGCCGCGGTGGCTAGCGGGAGGCAGAGCTCCTACAATGAGCAGTTCTTC. Amino acids: CAAAVASGRQSSYNEQFF. The chain combines TRBV10-3 with TRBJ2-1, with 11 nucleotides matching TRBD2. The V segment lost 11 bases and the J segment 0 bases; nucleotides outside the gene matches: 15. The germline gives CDR1 ENHRY, CDR2 SYGVKD. The CDR3 has 18 residues.

Ten or more counts support this clone. The chain links TRBV29-1 to TRBJ2-7; possible D gene TRBD2, 6 bases. V was shortened by 6 bases and J by 6 bases, with 15 bases between the two germline ends. The CDR3 is made up of 12 amino acids. From germline, CDR1 is SQVTM and CDR2 ANQGSEA. CDR3 bases: TGCAGCGTGGGCGGGACGGGACTCGAGCAGTACTTC. Translated, it gives CSVGGTGLEQYF.

A few counts support this clone. The genes are TRBV6-5 and TRBJ2-5; 7 bases are a match to TRBD2. CDR1 and CDR2 (germline): MNHEY, SVGAGI. Germline trimming cut 0 bases from V and 2 bases from J; bases unmatched to any gene: 6. The CDR3 sequence is 16 residues long. CDR3: CASSYSGMGLQETQYF. DNA for the CDR3: TGTGCCAGCAGTTACTCGGGGATGGGACTACAAGAGACCCAGTACTTC.

This clone has a handful of counts. This chain links TRBV11-1 with TRBJ2-7, with TRBD1 identical over 7 bases. The V segment lost 2 bases and the J segment 2 bases; nucleotides outside the gene matches: 6. This CDR3 contains 15 residues. Germline values: CDR1 SGHAT, CDR2 FQDESV (reference sequence). This chain's CDR3 is CASSLNDRATYEQYF. The CDR3 DNA sequence: TGTGCCAGCAGCTTAAACGACAGGGCTACCTACGAGCAGTACTTC.

V usage is TRBV7-8 and J usage is TRBJ1-2, with D unclear. The ends were cut back, 0 bases at V and 4 bases at J, with 18 bases in the middle. Germline V gene data show CDR1 as SGHVS and CDR2 as FQNEAQ. There are 17 residues in the CDR3. The CDR3 loop is CASSLAQRGRALYGYTF. In DNA, the CDR3 is TGTGCCAGCAGCTTAGCGCAACGAGGGAGGGCCCTCTATGGCTACACCTTC.

This clone was observed a few times. The CDR3 is CASSFQTGLMNTEAFF. CDR3 nucleotides: TGTGCCAGCAGCTTCCAGACAGGGCTTATGAACACTGAAGCTTTCTTT. V usage is TRBV5-6 and J usage is TRBJ1-1; the match to TRBD1 covers 7 bases. V lost 2 bases and J lost 0; bases outside the gene matches: 7. CDR3 length equals 16 residues. Germline V gene sequence: CDR1 SGHDT, CDR2 YYEEEE.

The table lists this clone with many counts. V gene TRBV4-3 combines with J gene TRBJ2-1; D is possibly TRBD1 (5 bases). With 0 bases removed from V and 0 bases from J, the gap between germline ends came to 9 bases. The CDR3 runs 16 residues. The germline CDR1 and CDR2 sequences are LGHNA and YSLEER. Written as DNA, the CDR3 is TGCGCCAGCAGCCAAGAGCACAGGAACTCCTACAATGAGCAGTTCTTC. Residues: CASSQEHRNSYNEQFF.

This clone was seen a few times. The chain has TRBV2 and TRBJ2-3, with TRBD2 matching over 14 bases. Trimming removed 5 bases from V and 0 bases from J; junction bases left unmatched: 13. The CDR3 contains 20 residues. The germline V gene encodes CDR1 SNHLY and CDR2 FYNNEI. The CDR3 region is CASSRSGLAGGLLSTDTQYF. The CDR3 bases are TGTGCCAGCAGTCGATCCGGACTAGCGGGGGGCCTACTCAGCACAGATACGCAGTATTTT.

The chain employs TRBV7-3 and TRBJ2-3; TRBD2 matches at 8 bases. The V and J ends lost 5 bases and 4 bases, in that order; junction bases with no gene match: 11. Germline CDR1 reads SGHTA; CDR2 reads FQGTGA. The CDR3 has 16 amino acids. The CDR3 nucleotides read TGTGCCAGCAGCCTCCGGAGTAGCGGGGTAGCAGATACGCAGTATTTT. This translates into CASSLRSSGVADTQYF.

There are a few counts of this clone. The J gene is TRBJ2-3, the V gene TRBV29-1; 12 nucleotides line up with TRBD2. Trimming removed 7 bases from V and 3 bases from J; junction bases left unmatched: 5. CDR3 length: 14 amino acids. The germline V gene has CDR1 SQVTM and CDR2 ANQGSEA. The CDR3 is CSALAGGQTDTQYF. DNA of the CDR3: TGCAGCGCACTAGCGGGAGGTCAGACAGATACGCAGTATTTT.

V gene TRBV18 combines with J gene TRBJ1-1; no firm D call. This CDR3 has 14 residues. The ends were cut back, 3 bases at V and 1 base at J, with 9 bases in the middle. Germline CDR1 reads KGHSH; CDR2 reads LQKENI. This chain's CDR3 is CASSPESKNTEAFF. Written as DNA, the CDR3 is TGTGCCAGCTCACCCGAGAGTAAGAACACTGAAGCTTTCTTT. The complete variable domain, with remaining parts taken from reference TRBV18 and TRBJ1-1, reads NAGVMQNPRHLVRRRGQEARLRCSPMKGHSHVYWYRQLPEEGLKFMVYLQKENIIDESGMPKERFSAEFPKEGPSILRIQQVVRGDSAAYFCASSPESKNTEAFFGQGTRLTVV.

The V gene is TRBV9, the J gene TRBJ1-6; 8 bases align to TRBD1. CDR1 SGDLS and CDR2 YYNGEE come from the germline V gene. The CDR3 totals 15 residues. J was trimmed by 6 bases and V by 3 bases; bases with no gene match: 5. The DNA for the CDR3 is TGTGCCAGCAGCGGAGGACAGGGCCGTAATTCACCCCTCCACTTT. It is translated as CASSGGQGRNSPLHF.

This clone was counted between two and nine times. The V and J genes are TRBV7-2 and TRBJ2-1, with 10 nucleotides matching TRBD1. Unmatched junction bases numbered 8, after V lost 5 bases and J lost 7 bases. Germline loops: CDR1 SGHTA, CDR2 FQGNSA. The CDR3 is 15 amino acids. The CDR3 region has the DNA TGTGCCAGCAGCCCCCGACAGGGGGCTTGGAATGAGCAGTTCTTC. This gives the protein CASSPRQGAWNEQFF.

This clone was recorded a few times. Other DNA sequences from this sample encode an identical CDR3 as well. The chain links TRBV18 to TRBJ2-3; 9 bases map to TRBD2. This CDR3 is built from 15 residues. The germline V gene has CDR1 KGHSH and CDR2 LQKENI. The trim removed 0 bases at V and 6 bases at J, leaving 4 bases unmatched. CDR3 sequence reads: CASSPPIAGADTQYF. CDR3 in DNA: TGTGCCAGCTCACCACCCATAGCGGGAGCGGATACGCAGTATTTT.

This sequence joins TRBV27 and TRBJ1-2; 7 nucleotides agree with TRBD1. The J segment lost 6 bases and the V segment lost 6 bases, leaving 10 bases of the junction unmatched. CDR1 is MNHEY and CDR2 is SMNVEV in the germline V gene (reference sequence). The CDR3 extends over 14 amino acids. The CDR3, as DNA: TGTGCCAGCAGGGCGACAGGGCGAAGTCATGGCTACACCTTC. Translated: CASRATGRSHGYTF.

V and J are TRBV11-2 and TRBJ2-1; D possibly corresponds to TRBD2 (5 bases). The CDR3 is 11 amino acids. Germline V lookup: CDR1 SGHAT, CDR2 FQNNGV. V lost 5 bases and J 8 bases, leaving 7 bases between the germline ends. The CDR3 sequence is CASSRTYEQFF. In DNA form, the CDR3 reads TGTGCCAGCAGCCGGACTTATGAGCAGTTCTTC.

With respect to this clone: An end of the junction differs from the germline gene, which may be a read error. The genes are TRBV5-5 and TRBJ2-7; TRBD1 matches at 9 bases. Germline assignment: CDR1 SGHKS and CDR2 YYEKEE (reference sequence). CDR3 length equals 15 residues. CDR3 sequence: CASSQPGTGIGEQYF. Here the CDR3 DNA reads TGCGCCAGCAGCCAGCCCGGGACAGGGATTGGGGAGCAGTACTTC.

V gene TRBV10-3 combines with J gene TRBJ1-5; TRBD1 might be the D (5 bases). V lost 4 bases and J 5 bases, leaving 9 bases between the germline ends. The CDR3 has 13 amino acids. CDR1 and CDR2 (germline): ENHRY, SYGVKD. Written as DNA, the CDR3 is TGTGCCATCAGTGGGGGGGGATATCAGCCCCAGCATTTT. Its protein is CAISGGGYQPQHF.

This clone was seen a few times. V usage is TRBV18 and J usage is TRBJ2-3, with 10 bases fitting TRBD2. Germline CDR1 reads KGHSH; CDR2 reads LQKENI. The CDR3 spans 17 residues. V trimming: 1 base; J trimming: 1 base; junction bases outside the gene matches: 5. CDR3 sequence (DNA): TGTGCCAGCTCACCACTGTCTAGCGGGAGAGGCACAGATACGCAGTATTTT. As protein: CASSPLSSGRGTDTQYF. Full variable domain (missing parts from reference TRBV18 and TRBJ2-3): NAGVMQNPRHLVRRRGQEARLRCSPMKGHSHVYWYRQLPEEGLKFMVYLQKENIIDESGMPKERFSAEFPKEGPSILRIQQVVRGDSAAYFCASSPLSSGRGTDTQYFGPGTRLTVL.

V and J are TRBV19 and TRBJ1-6, with D possibly matching TRBD1 (5 bases). V was shortened by 8 bases and J by 7 bases, with 15 bases between the two germline ends. This CDR3 has 14 amino acids. The germline V gene has CDR1 LNHDA and CDR2 SQIVND (reference sequence). Here the CDR3 DNA reads TGTGCCAGTTCTCCGGGGGTCCTGAATTCACCCCTCCACTTT. It yields the protein CASSPGVLNSPLHF.